Listed here are 9 T cell receptor beta chains from one sample, sequenced in a study of T cells in tuberculosis. The repertoire was sequenced with immunoSEQ multiplex PCR; TCRdb's copy has only in-frame clones and lacks some. Altogether about 33,000 clones are present, 95% to 96% being singletons, with the ten largest covering 2% to 2.5%. Source material: PBMCs. Every receptor here comes from a donor aged 5 to 30 with latent tuberculosis or without tuberculosis infection.

This clone is a singleton in its sample. The chain employs TRBV5-1 and TRBJ1-2, with D unclear. The V end lost 0 bases, the J end lost 4 bases, and 13 bases lay between the germline ends. Germline V gene data show CDR1 as SGHRS and CDR2 as YFSETQ. This CDR3 has 15 amino acids. CDR3 coding DNA: TGCGCCAGCAGCTTGGAAGACGGAGAATTCTATGGCTACACCTTC. Protein product: CASSLEDGEFYGYTF.

The CDR3 loop reads CASRGGQSNYEQYF. CDR3 bases: TGTGCCAGTAGGGGGGGGCAGTCTAACTACGAGCAGTACTTC. The rearrangement joins TRBV19 to TRBJ2-7, with a weak D call TRBD2 (7 bases). Per germline, CDR1 LNHDA and CDR2 SQIVND (reference sequence). The CDR3 runs to 14 residues. With 6 bases removed from V and 3 bases from J, the gap between germline ends came to 15 bases.

The V and J genes are TRBV27 and TRBJ2-1; tentatively, D is TRBD1 (6 bases). V was trimmed by 5 bases and J by 9 bases, leaving 11 bases between them. CDR3 length equals 12 residues. Germline V gene data show CDR1 as MNHEY and CDR2 as SMNVEV (reference sequence). CDR3 sequence (DNA): TGTGCCAGCAGTCCACAGGGCGGTGAGCAGTTCTTC. This gives the protein CASSPQGGEQFF.

The CDR3 coding sequence is TGTGCCAGCAGTGTTCAGACAGGGGGCAACAATCAGCCCCAGCATTTT. This sequence encodes CASSVQTGGNNQPQHF. J is TRBJ1-5 and V is TRBV2; 10 bases align to TRBD1. Germline CDR1 and CDR2: SNHLY and FYNNEI. The CDR3 spans 16 residues. J lost 3 bases, V lost 4 bases, and 6 bases had no gene match.

The rearrangement joins TRBV6-5 to TRBJ2-5, with D perhaps TRBD1 (7 bases). Per the germline V gene, CDR1 is MNHEY and CDR2 is SVGAGI. This CDR3 has 14 amino acids. Deletions cut 2 bases from V and 3 bases from J, with 10 bases between. The CDR3 is CASSYGGTEETQYF. The CDR3 DNA reads TGTGCCAGCAGTTACGGGGGGACAGAAGAGACCCAGTACTTC.

The rearrangement links TRBV7-2 to TRBJ2-1; 9 bases are shared with TRBD2. The CDR3 consists of 15 residues. The junction had 9 bases not matched to a gene; V was cut back by 3 bases and J by 9 bases. CDR1 is SGHTA and CDR2 is FQGNSA in the germline V gene. This chain's CDR3 is CASSLGSGTSSEQFF. As DNA, the CDR3 is TGTGCCAGCAGCTTGGGATCCGGGACTAGCAGTGAGCAGTTCTTC. The whole variable domain, filled in from reference TRBV7-2 and TRBJ2-1, reads GAGVSQSPSNKVTEKGKDVELRCDPISGHTALYWYRQSLGQGLEFLIYFQGNSAPDKSGLPSDRFSAERTGGSVSTLTIQRTQQEDSAVYLCASSLGSGTSSEQFFGPGTRLTVL.

The rearrangement uses TRBV7-9 and TRBJ1-6, with D perhaps matching TRBD1 (6 bases). Germline V gene lookup returns CDR1 SEHNR and CDR2 FQNEAQ (reference sequence). The CDR3 has 14 amino acids. Trimming removed 6 bases from V and 7 bases from J, with 13 bases in between. The DNA of the CDR3 is TGTGCCAGCAGTCCCGGGACATTCAATTCACCCCTCCACTTT. Encoded protein: CASSPGTFNSPLHF. Supplemented by reference TRBV7-9 and TRBJ1-6, the full variable domain reads DTGVSQNPRHKITKRGQNVTFRCDPISEHNRLYWYRQTLGQGPEFLTYFQNEAQLEKSRLLSDRFSAERPKGSFSTLEIQRTEQGDSAMYLCASSPGTFNSPLHFGNGTRLTVT.

The rearrangement joins TRBV10-2 to TRBJ2-2, with a possible D match to TRBD2 (7 bases). The V and J ends lost 7 bases and 2 bases respectively, with 14 bases between them. The CDR3 runs to 15 residues. Per germline, CDR1 WSHSY and CDR2 SAAADI. The CDR3 here is CASIGAGANTGELFF. As DNA, the CDR3 is TGCGCCAGCATCGGGGCGGGGGCTAACACCGGGGAGCTGTTTTTT.

This chain uses TRBV7-2 with TRBJ2-2, with no clear D. The germline V gene encodes CDR1 SGHTA and CDR2 FQGNSA. V gave up 5 bases and J gave up 3 bases, with 4 bases separating them. This CDR3 spans 12 amino acids. The CDR3 loop is CASSPYTGELFF. The CDR3 DNA follows: TGTGCCAGCAGCCCATACACCGGGGAGCTGTTTTTT.